These 12 T cell receptor beta chains were all obtained from the same sample, sequenced in a study of human T cells and chemical hapten exposure. The time point: pre-sensitization, week 0. Treatment noted: therapeutic diphenylcyclopropenone sensitization with weekly scalp DPC. TCRdb redid the calling of the RACE reads with MiXCR, one entry per CDR3 protein. Of around 180,000 distinct CDR3 sequences detected, approximately 29% appear once; the ten largest clones hold 2.9%. Source: whole blood, taken in connection with sensitization to the hapten diphenylcyclopropenone (DPC). These TCRs come from a woman aged 25 to 45 with alopecia areata. Some clones in this sample may be carry-over from other donors' samples.

The rearrangement uses TRBV9 and TRBJ2-3; maybe TRBD1 (5 bases). V shed 0 bases and J shed 0 bases, with 20 bases lying between them. The length of the CDR3 is 19 residues. Germline V gene lookup returns CDR1 SGDLS and CDR2 YYNGEE. The CDR3: CASSVGFLRTLSSTDTQYF. As DNA, the CDR3 is TGTGCCAGCAGCGTAGGATTTTTAAGGACACTTTCTAGCACAGATACGCAGTATTTT.

The rearrangement joins TRBV10-3 to TRBJ2-1, with D perhaps matching TRBD2 (6 bases). This CDR3 is built from 14 residues. The V gene's germline CDR1 is ENHRY and CDR2 SYGVKD. With 6 bases removed from V and 2 bases from J, the gap between germline ends came to 11 bases. CDR3 nucleotide sequence: TGTGCCATCAGGCGGGACGGACCCTACAATGAGCAGTTCTTC. Its translation: CAIRRDGPYNEQFF.

V is TRBV7-2 and J is TRBJ1-5; the D gene is possibly TRBD1 (5 bases). The CDR3 has 14 residues. Germline assignment: CDR1 SGHTA and CDR2 FQGNSA. V dropped 6 bases and J dropped 2 bases, with 11 bases sitting between them. The CDR3 coding sequence is TGTGCCAGCAGTACGGGACCCGGCAATCAGCCCCAGCATTTT. This codes for CASSTGPGNQPQHF.

The chain joins TRBV15 to TRBJ2-1, with D possibly being TRBD1 or TRBD2 (6 bases each). CDR3 length equals 14 residues. Germline-derived CDR1 and CDR2 are LNHNV and YYDKDF (reference sequence). V shed 7 bases and J shed 8 bases, with 18 bases lying between them. The CDR3 here is CATTTEGGSHEQFF. In DNA, the CDR3 is TGTGCCACCACTACCGAGGGGGGCAGTCATGAGCAGTTCTTC.

The chain couples TRBV10-3 to TRBJ2-3; D perhaps matches TRBD2 (7 bases). Germline V lookup: CDR1 ENHRY, CDR2 SYGVKD. Trimming stripped 2 bases from V and 3 bases from J, with 12 bases between. This CDR3 comprises 15 residues. The CDR3 reads CAISEPGGPTDTQYF. Here the CDR3 DNA reads TGTGCCATCAGTGAGCCCGGGGGGCCAACAGATACGCAGTATTTT.

V is TRBV29-1 and J is TRBJ2-7; 7 bases line up with TRBD1. CDR1 and CDR2 (germline): SQVTM, ANQGSEA. J gave up 7 bases and V 2 bases, and 5 bases lay outside the gene matches. This CDR3 has 12 residues. CDR3 residues: CSVERQGGEQYF. In DNA form, the CDR3 reads TGCAGCGTTGAAAGACAGGGCGGGGAGCAGTACTTC.

The V and J genes are TRBV24-1 and TRBJ2-1; 10 bases match TRBD2. Trimming at V came to 5 bases and at J to 9 bases, leaving 6 bases not matched to a gene. This CDR3 comprises 14 residues. In germline, CDR1 is KGHDR, CDR2 SFDVKD. For the CDR3, the DNA is TGTGCCACCAGTGGGCTAGCGGGAGAACTTGAGCAGTTCTTC. Protein: CATSGLAGELEQFF.

This clonotype was counted only a few times. The chain has TRBV5-5 and TRBJ1-3, with D possibly being TRBD1 (6 bases). CDR3 size: 17 residues. Trimming took off 4 bases at V and 0 bases at J, with 17 bases between the two ends. The germline CDR1 and CDR2 sequences are SGHKS and YYEKEE (reference sequence). CDR3 nucleotides: TGTGCCAGCAGCATGCAGGGGCCGCCGAGCTCTGGAAACACCATATATTTT. It encodes CASSMQGPPSSGNTIYF.

The chain is built from TRBV6-2 or TRBV6-3 and TRBJ2-7, with 8 bases fitting TRBD1. Unmatched junction bases numbered 9, after V lost 6 bases and J lost 2 bases. The germline gives CDR1 MNHEY, CDR2 SVGEGT. CDR3 length: 15 amino acids. The CDR3 spells CASSDGGQVTYEQYF. The CDR3 DNA reads TGTGCCAGCAGCGACGGGGGACAGGTGACCTACGAGCAGTACTTC.

This clonotype occurred a few times. The V and J genes are TRBV7-8 and TRBJ2-1, with D perhaps assigned TRBD1 or TRBD2 (5 bases each). The V end was cut by 5 bases, the J end by 4 bases, with 21 bases between. CDR1 is SGHVS and CDR2 is FQNEAQ in the germline V gene. The CDR3 totals 17 residues. Here the CDR3 DNA reads TGTGCCAGCAGCCCCAATTCACCCGGGGCCCCGTACAATGAGCAGTTCTTC. The encoded protein is CASSPNSPGAPYNEQFF.

This clonotype was counted between two and nine times. This chain joins TRBV28 and TRBJ2-7; D is unclear. Per germline, CDR1 MDHEN and CDR2 SYDVKM. The CDR3 consists of 13 residues. With 5 bases removed from V and 11 bases from J, the gap between germline ends came to 19 bases. DNA for the CDR3: TGTGCCAGCAGTCCCCCCGCTGACAAGTGGGAGTACTTC. As protein: CASSPPADKWEYF.

The sample holds a few counts of this clonotype. The chain joins TRBV11-2 to TRBJ2-2, with TRBD2 identical over 8 bases. Germline V gene data show CDR1 as SGHAT and CDR2 as FQNNGV. There are 13 residues in the CDR3. Trimming cost V 5 bases and J 5 bases; bases outside gene matches: 1. Written as DNA, the CDR3 is TGTGCCAGCAGCCCTAGCGGGACCGGGGAGCTGTTTTTT. Residues: CASSPSGTGELFF.